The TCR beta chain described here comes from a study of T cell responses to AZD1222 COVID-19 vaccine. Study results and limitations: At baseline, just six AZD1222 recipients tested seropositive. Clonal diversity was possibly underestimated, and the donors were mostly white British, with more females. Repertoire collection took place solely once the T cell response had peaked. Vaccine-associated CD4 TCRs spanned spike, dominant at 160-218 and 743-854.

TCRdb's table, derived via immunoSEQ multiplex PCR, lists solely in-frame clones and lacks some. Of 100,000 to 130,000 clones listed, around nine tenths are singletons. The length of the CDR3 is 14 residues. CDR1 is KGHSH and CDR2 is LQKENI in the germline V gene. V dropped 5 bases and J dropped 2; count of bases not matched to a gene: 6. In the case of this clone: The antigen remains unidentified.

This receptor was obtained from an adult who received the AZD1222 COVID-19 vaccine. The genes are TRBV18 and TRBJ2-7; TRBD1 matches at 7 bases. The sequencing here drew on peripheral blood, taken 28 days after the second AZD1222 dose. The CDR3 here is CASSSGQLAYEQYF. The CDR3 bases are TGTGCCAGCTCATCGGGACAGTTAGCCTACGAGCAGTACTTC.